These T cell receptor beta chains were read from a single sample in a study of blood T cell repertoires in COVID-19. Clones were sequenced by immunoSEQ multiplex PCR, and TCRdb holds only the in-frame ones, with some missing. The table has under 110,000 clones, 85% seen once. Sequencing was performed on peripheral blood. Receptor source: a woman between 70 and 85 years old with active or convalescent COVID-19. Each CDR3 is given with its conserved first and last residue. D genes are given only for firm matches. Clone size is given for some rows only: seen once, a few or many times, or a class if the clone is expanded.

CASSPTGNSYEQYF	TGTGCCAGCAGCCCGACAGGGAACTCCTACGAGCAGTACTTC	TRBD1	TRBV3-1/TRBV3-2	TRBJ2-7	NA
CASSSTRTGNYGYTF	TGTGCCAGCAGCTCTACTCGGACAGGGAACTATGGCTACACCTTC	TRBD1	TRBV7-2	TRBJ1-2	many
CASSLGVGRAGQPQHF	TGTGCCAGCAGCTTAGGAGTGGGCAGGGCAGGGCAGCCCCAGCATTTT	NA	TRBV7-8	TRBJ1-5	few
CASSLPVSTDTQYF	TGTGCCAGCAGCTTACCGGTTAGCACAGATACGCAGTATTTT	NA	TRBV7-2	TRBJ2-3	NA
CASSLRGTGTGNTIYF	TGTGCCAGCTCACTTCGCGGGACAGGGACTGGAAACACCATATATTTT	TRBD1	TRBV18	TRBJ1-3	NA
CASQPGGDNEQFF	TGTGCCAGCCAGCCGGGAGGGGACAATGAGCAGTTCTTC	TRBD2	TRBV28	TRBJ2-1	NA
CASSQQSTGLNPYEQYF	TGCGCCAGCAGCCAACAATCTACAGGGTTAAATCCCTACGAGCAGTACTTC	NA	TRBV4-3	TRBJ2-7	few
CASSQGTPTGGPQHF	TGTGCCAGCAGCCAAGGGACACCAACAGGGGGGCCCCAGCATTTT	TRBD1	TRBV5-8	TRBJ1-5	few
CASSSRLAYSYEQYF	TGTGCCAGCAGTTCAAGACTAGCGTATAGTTACGAGCAGTACTTC	TRBD2	TRBV27	TRBJ2-7	NA
CASSSLGGSSATGELFF	TGTGCCAGCAGTTCCTTAGGGGGAAGTTCGGCCACCGGGGAGCTGTTTTTT	NA	TRBV28	TRBJ2-2	NA
CASSPGAGGETQYF	TGTGCCAGCAGCCCCGGGGCGGGGGGAGAGACCCAGTACTTC	TRBD2	TRBV11-2	TRBJ2-5	NA
CASSLSKGAYNSPLHF	TGTGCCAGCAGCTTGTCTAAAGGAGCCTATAATTCACCCCTCCACTTT	NA	TRBV5-6	TRBJ1-6	once
CASMGQDSGNTIYF	TGTGCCAGCATGGGACAGGACTCTGGAAACACCATATATTTT	TRBD1	TRBV11-3	TRBJ1-3	once
CASSQLGGSGTPGEQFF	TGTGCCAGCAGCCAGCTTGGGGGGAGCGGGACCCCGGGTGAGCAGTTCTTC	TRBD2	TRBV7-9	TRBJ2-1	NA
CASSPLRAGRAGADEQYF	TGTGCCAGCTCACCACTTCGTGCAGGCAGGGCAGGGGCGGACGAGCAGTACTTC	NA	TRBV18	TRBJ2-7	NA
CASSSQGNTEAFF	TGCGCCAGCAGCTCCCAGGGGAACACTGAAGCTTTCTTT	NA	TRBV5-1	TRBJ1-1	NA
CASSSEWTSSEQFF	TGTGCCAGCAGCTCGGAGTGGACTAGCAGTGAGCAGTTCTTC	TRBD2	TRBV7-8	TRBJ2-1	NA
CASSLGTGGEKLFF	TGTGCCAGCAGCTTAGGGACAGGGGGTGAAAAACTGTTTTTT	TRBD1	TRBV7-6	TRBJ1-4	NA
CASSEDRGRRNEQFF	TGTGCCAGCAGTGAGGACAGGGGGCGCCGAAATGAGCAGTTCTTC	TRBD1	TRBV28	TRBJ2-1	NA
CAWSFAGANTGELFF	TGTGCCTGGAGCTTTGCGGGGGCGAACACCGGGGAGCTGTTTTTT	TRBD2	TRBV30	TRBJ2-2	NA
CASSLSGWGQGAYEQYF	TGTGCCAGCAGTTTATCAGGCTGGGGACAGGGGGCCTACGAGCAGTACTTC	TRBD1	TRBV28	TRBJ2-7	NA
CASSFPLVATQYF	TGTGCCAGCAGTTTTCCTTTGGTGGCTACGCAGTATTTT	NA	TRBV12-3/TRBV12-4	TRBJ2-3	NA
CASSLFAGGNQPQHF	TGTGCCAGCAGTTTATTCGCGGGGGGCAATCAGCCCCAGCATTTT	NA	TRBV27	TRBJ1-5	once
CASSPGIYEQYF	TGTGCCAGCTCACCCGGGATCTACGAGCAGTACTTC	NA	TRBV18	TRBJ2-7	NA
CASRATGWGSPLHF	TGTGCCAGCAGAGCGACAGGGTGGGGTTCACCCCTCCACTTT	TRBD1	TRBV6-5	TRBJ1-6	NA
CASSIGGVGTYGYTF	TGTGCCAGTAGTATCGGGGGTGTGGGAACCTATGGCTACACCTTC	NA	TRBV19	TRBJ1-2	NA
CASRLGQANTGELFF	TGTGCCAGTAGGCTAGGACAGGCGAACACCGGGGAGCTGTTTTTT	TRBD1	TRBV19	TRBJ2-2	NA
CASSQAAGQQYGYTF	TGTGCCAGCAGCCAAGCCGCGGGACAGCAGTATGGCTACACCTTC	TRBD1	TRBV3-1/TRBV3-2	TRBJ1-2	NA
CASSPGTSTSQPQHF	TGTGCCAGCAGCCCCGGGACATCAACGTCTCAGCCCCAGCATTTT	NA	TRBV6-2/TRBV6-3	TRBJ1-5	NA
CASSLLVSQGPNYGYTF	TGTGCCAGCAGCTTACTCGTTTCGCAGGGTCCTAACTATGGCTACACCTTC	NA	TRBV7-2	TRBJ1-2	NA
CASSFSMNTEAFF	TGTGCCAGCAGCTTTAGTATGAACACTGAAGCTTTCTTT	NA	TRBV7-9	TRBJ1-1	NA
CASSDSGRNNEQFF	TGTGCCAGCAGCGACAGCGGGAGAAACAATGAGCAGTTCTTC	TRBD2	TRBV3-1/TRBV3-2	TRBJ2-1	NA
CASSLGEGWLMNTEAFF	TGTGCCAGCAGCTTAGGGGAGGGGTGGTTAATGAACACTGAAGCTTTCTTT	NA	TRBV7-2	TRBJ1-1	NA
CASSFDRGHSSYEQYF	TGTGCCAGCAGCTTCGACAGGGGCCATAGCTCCTACGAGCAGTACTTC	TRBD1	TRBV5-4	TRBJ2-7	NA
CAWSFQGNTEAFF	TGTGCCTGGAGTTTTCAGGGGAACACTGAAGCTTTCTTT	NA	TRBV30	TRBJ1-1	NA